This T cell receptor beta chain was observed in a study of T cells in localized non-small cell lung cancer. J was trimmed by 4 bases and V by 5 bases; bases with no gene match: 4. CDR3 length: 14 residues. The germline CDR1 and CDR2 sequences are SGHNT and YENEEA. The count of this clone is one. Sequencing was performed with immunoSEQ multiplex PCR; in TCRdb, only in-frame clones are kept and a portion is missing. Counted here are around 91,000 clones, about nine tenths occurring once; the ten biggest clones make up around 14%. The receptor was derived from a man between 40 and 70 years old with stage I squamous cell lung carcinoma. The V gene is TRBV11-3, the J gene TRBJ2-1; 8 bases line up with TRBD1. Sequencing used peripheral blood, obtained before any cancer treatment. The CDR3 coding sequence is TGTGCCAGCAGCCCGACAGGGGATTACAATGAGCAGTTCTTC. Protein sequence: CASSPTGDYNEQFF.